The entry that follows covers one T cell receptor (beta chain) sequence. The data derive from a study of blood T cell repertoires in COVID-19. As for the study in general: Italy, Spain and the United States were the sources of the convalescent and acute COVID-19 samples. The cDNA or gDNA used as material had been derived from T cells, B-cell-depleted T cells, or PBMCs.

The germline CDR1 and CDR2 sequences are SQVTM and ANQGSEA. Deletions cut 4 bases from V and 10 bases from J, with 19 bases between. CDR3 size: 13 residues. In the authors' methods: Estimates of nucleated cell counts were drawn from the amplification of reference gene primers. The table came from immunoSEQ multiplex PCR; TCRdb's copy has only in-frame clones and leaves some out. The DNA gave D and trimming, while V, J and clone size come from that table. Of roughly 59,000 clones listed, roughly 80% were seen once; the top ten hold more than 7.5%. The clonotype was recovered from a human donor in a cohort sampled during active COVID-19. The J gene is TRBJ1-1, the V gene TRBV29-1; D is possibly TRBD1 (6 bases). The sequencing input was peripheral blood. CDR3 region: CSVGQGTSPGAFF. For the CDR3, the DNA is TGCAGCGTTGGCCAAGGGACATCCCCCGGAGCTTTCTTT.